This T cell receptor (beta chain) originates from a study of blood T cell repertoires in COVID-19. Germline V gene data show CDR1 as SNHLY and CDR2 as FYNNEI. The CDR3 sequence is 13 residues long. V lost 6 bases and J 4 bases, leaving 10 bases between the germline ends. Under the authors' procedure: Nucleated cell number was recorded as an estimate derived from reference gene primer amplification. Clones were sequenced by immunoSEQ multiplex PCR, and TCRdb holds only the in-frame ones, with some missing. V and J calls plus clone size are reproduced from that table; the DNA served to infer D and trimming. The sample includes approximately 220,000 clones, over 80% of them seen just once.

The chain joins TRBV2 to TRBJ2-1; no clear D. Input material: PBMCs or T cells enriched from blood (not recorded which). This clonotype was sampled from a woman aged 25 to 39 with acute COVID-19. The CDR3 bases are TGTGCCAGCAGCCGAACAGAGTACAATGAGCAGTTCTTC. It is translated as CASSRTEYNEQFF.